One TCR beta chain is described in this entry. Its target antigen remains unknown. Base quality data are lacking; no much larger clone is found one base away. From each donor, a single peripheral blood sample of about 120 mL on average was drawn into heparinised tubes. Using a panel that included CD45RO, CCR7, CD25, CD127, CD95 and CD27, naive, central memory, regulatory and stem cell-like memory CD4+ T cells were sorted on a BD FACSAria II. Purity was above 95% for every sorted population. Right away, PBMCs were isolated by Lymphoprep density gradient centrifugation and were stained directly, with no culture step. Samples were stained and sorted in pairs, with one healthy donor and one patient per experiment, so that batch effects were minimized. These data originate in a study of beta chain features in type 1 diabetes listed by TCRdb under 2018. About the full investigation: Mean age, gender distribution, total cell number and subset yield were not different between patients and healthy donors. The study compared the TCRB repertoires of sorted circulating CD4+ T cell subsets in recently diagnosed type 1 diabetes patients with those in matched healthy donors. Naive and central memory subsets were obtained from all 28 donors, but regulatory and stem cell-like memory subsets were isolated from only 8 patients and roughly eight healthy donors. A total of some 100,000,000 sorted cells were examined across all samples, and a strong correlation was observed between cell number per subset and RNA yield.

The High Capacity cDNA Reverse Transcription Kit was used to reverse transcribe all of the isolated RNA, meaning that expressed TCRB transcripts were what got sequenced. Deep immunoSEQ sequencing was performed on naive, central memory and regulatory T cell samples, with an average of around 3.5 million total reads per sample. Sorted cells were lysed in RLT buffer, and RNA was extracted using DNase-treated RNeasy Micro or Mini kits according to cell number. Each cell subset was processed separately to prevent cross-contamination, with patient and healthy donor samples processed together. The immunoSEQ multiplex PCR was used to amplify TCRB sequences from cDNA, yielding 87-bp fragments that span the CDR3 region. The amplicons were sequenced using the Illumina HiSeq platform. The authors' analysis ran thus. Synthetic template baselines were used to correct PCR bias computationally, reads within Hamming distance 2 were collapsed, and singletons that could not be merged were discarded. Reads were aligned against IMGT so that V, D and J genes, CDR3 length and insertions or deletions at six rearrangement sites could be assigned. Within each subset, clonotype counts were normalized to the number of sorted cells before true diversity and Gini coefficients were calculated with the tcR R package. Repertoire sharing was quantified using the overlap coefficient calculated on TCRB nucleotide sequences. Out-of-frame TCRB sequences from naive cells were analyzed as a proxy for the pre-selection repertoire. TCRdb carries this immuneACCESS record with in-frame sequences only. Its versions omit some clonotypes, under half of them owing to an unresolved V gene in the studies checked, with the rest unexplained. That table furnishes V, J and clone size, whereas the DNA furnished D and trimming. The sample table records more than 550,000 clones; over 12% of these occur just once. The leading ten clones occupy less than 0.04% of the sample.

General findings and caveats noted by the study authors: Sequencing cDNA rather than genomic DNA could over-represent highly expressing activated cells, although activation and CD3 levels did not differ between groups. Patients with type 1 diabetes made fewer insertions and deleted more nucleotides at VDJ recombination sites, implying thymic rearrangement abnormalities. PCR may preferentially amplify shorter templates, but because patient and control samples were amplified and corrected together, any resulting skew would affect both groups equally. Naive, central memory and regulatory TCRB repertoires appeared to be more alike among patients than among healthy donors. Because small numbers of individuals were included in the HLA sub-analyses, any influence of HLA type on TCRB rearrangement was left unresolved. A moderate but significant shortening of TCRB CDR3 length was observed in type 1 diabetes patients in all four CD4+ subsets.

What was sequenced was naive CD4+ T cells from blood. The intended sense of this specimen's cell subset or site label: true naive CD4+ T cells. The sequence was obtained from a man younger than 35 with type 1 diabetes.

CDR3 protein: CASRVGARAFTGELFF. The DNA sequence is TGTGCCAGCAGAGTCGGTGCCAGGGCTTTCACCGGGGAGCTGTTTTTT. The chain links TRBV2 with TRBJ2-2; TRBD1 is a possible D gene, resting on 5 matching bases. V sheds 6 bases and J sheds 4 bases, leaving 18 bases between their ends. The CDR3 numbers 16 residues from cysteine through phenylalanine. Only the CDR3 DNA is retained, 48 bases long and in frame from the first base. The germline V gene yields SNHLY for CDR1 and FYNNEI for CDR2.